This TCR beta chain was identified in a study of T cell changes during pregnancy in multiple sclerosis. Clones were read by immunoSEQ multiplex PCR, and TCRdb kept only the in-frame ones, dropping some. The sample has approximately 89,000 clones; roughly 94% are singletons. The V and J ends lost 4 bases and 4 bases respectively, with 11 bases between them. Germline CDR1 and CDR2: SGHTA and FQGTGA. The CDR3 sequence is 14 residues long. Sequenced material: peripheral blood, taken in the third trimester of pregnancy. The receptor was derived from a female donor with multiple sclerosis, enrolled in a pregnancy study. The V and J genes are TRBV7-3 and TRBJ2-1; D is possibly TRBD2 (6 bases). This chain's CDR3 is CASSYLAGYNEQFF. CDR3 nucleotide sequence: TGTGCCAGCAGCTATTTGGCGGGATACAATGAGCAGTTCTTC. Complete variable domain (other parts from reference TRBV7-3 and TRBJ2-1): GAGVSQTPSNKVTEKGKYVELRCDPISGHTALYWYRQSLGQGPEFLIYFQGTGAADDSGLPNDRFFAVRPEGSVSTLKIQRTERGDSAVYLCASSYLAGYNEQFFGPGTRLTVL.